This T cell receptor (beta chain) was profiled in a study of T-cell memory formation after mild COVID-19. Whole-study context: TCR clustering was largely donor specific.

About this clonotype: What it recognizes is unknown.

Study results and limitations: Within pre-infection memory, some responding clones were found, suggesting cross-reactive memory joined. Those CD4+ clones that contracted were mainly in CM and EM (CD8+ ones in EMRA).

TCRdb re-called the 5' RACE reads with MiXCR, one entry per CDR3 protein. The sample lists hundreds of thousands of distinct CDR3 sequences, about 20% occurring once. V dropped 5 bases and J dropped 3; count of bases not matched to a gene: 13. Germline V gene data show CDR1 as LNHNV and CDR2 as YYDKDF (reference sequence). The CDR3 has 17 amino acids. V usage is TRBV15 and J usage is TRBJ2-4; TRBD2 matches 7 bases. The TCR was taken from an adult woman who had mild COVID-19 (a few samples of this study predate the infection). Cell type and time point are not known. Sequencing input: PBMCs or a T cell subset sorted from them (not recorded which). CDR3 amino acids: CATSFRGNRDYKNIQYF. In nucleotides, the CDR3 is TGTGCCACCAGCTTCCGAGGGAACCGGGACTACAAAAACATTCAGTACTTC.